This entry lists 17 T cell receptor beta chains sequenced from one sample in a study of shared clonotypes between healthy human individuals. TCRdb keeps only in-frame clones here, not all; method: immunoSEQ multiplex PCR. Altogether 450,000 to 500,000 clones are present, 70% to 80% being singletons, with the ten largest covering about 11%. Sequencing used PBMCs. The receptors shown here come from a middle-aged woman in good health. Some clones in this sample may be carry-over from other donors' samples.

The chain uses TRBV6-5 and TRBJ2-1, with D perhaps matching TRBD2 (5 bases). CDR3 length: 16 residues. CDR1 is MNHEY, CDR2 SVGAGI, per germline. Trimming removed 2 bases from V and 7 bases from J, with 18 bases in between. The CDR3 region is CASSYNLWLASNEQFF. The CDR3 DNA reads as TGTGCCAGCAGTTACAATCTCTGGCTAGCTTCAAATGAGCAGTTCTTC.

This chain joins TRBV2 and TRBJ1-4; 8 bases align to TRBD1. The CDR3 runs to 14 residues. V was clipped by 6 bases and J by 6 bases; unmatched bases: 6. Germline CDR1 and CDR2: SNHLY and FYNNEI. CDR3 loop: CASRRDRRDEKLFF. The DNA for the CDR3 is TGTGCCAGCAGACGGGACAGGAGAGATGAAAAACTGTTTTTT.

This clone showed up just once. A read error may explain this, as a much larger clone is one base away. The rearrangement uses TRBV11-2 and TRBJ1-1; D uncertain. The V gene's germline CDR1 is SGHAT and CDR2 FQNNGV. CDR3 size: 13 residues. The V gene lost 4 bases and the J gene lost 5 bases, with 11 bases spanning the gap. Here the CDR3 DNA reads TGTGCCAGCAGCTCAGTTTGGGGTACTGAAGCTTTCTTT. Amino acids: CASSSVWGTEAFF.

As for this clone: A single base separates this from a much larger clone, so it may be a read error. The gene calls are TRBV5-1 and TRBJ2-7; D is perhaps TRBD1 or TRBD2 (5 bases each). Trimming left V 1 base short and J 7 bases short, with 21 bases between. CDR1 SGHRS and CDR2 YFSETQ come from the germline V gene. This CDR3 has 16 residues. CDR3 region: CASSLNLQGVPDEQYF. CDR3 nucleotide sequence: TGCGCCAGCAGCTTGAATTTGCAGGGAGTTCCCGATGAGCAGTACTTC.

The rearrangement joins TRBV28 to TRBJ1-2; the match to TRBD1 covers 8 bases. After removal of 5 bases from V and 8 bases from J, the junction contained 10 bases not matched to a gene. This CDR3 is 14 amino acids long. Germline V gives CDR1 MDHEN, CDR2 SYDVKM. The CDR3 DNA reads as TGTGCCAGCAGTACCCGACAGGGGACAGGCGGCTACACCTTC. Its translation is CASSTRQGTGGYTF.

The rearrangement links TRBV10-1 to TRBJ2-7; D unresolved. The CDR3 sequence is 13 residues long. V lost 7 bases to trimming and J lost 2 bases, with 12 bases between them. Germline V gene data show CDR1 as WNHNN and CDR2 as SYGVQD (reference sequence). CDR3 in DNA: TGCGCCAGCACCCGGACGGATACCTACGAGCAGTACTTC. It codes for CASTRTDTYEQYF.

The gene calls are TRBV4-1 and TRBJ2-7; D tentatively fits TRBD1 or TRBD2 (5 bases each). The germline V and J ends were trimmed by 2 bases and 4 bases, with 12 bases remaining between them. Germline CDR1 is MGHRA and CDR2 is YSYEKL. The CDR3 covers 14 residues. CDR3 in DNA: TGCGCCAGCAGCCAACCCGGGACCAAGTACGAGCAGTACTTC. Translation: CASSQPGTKYEQYF.

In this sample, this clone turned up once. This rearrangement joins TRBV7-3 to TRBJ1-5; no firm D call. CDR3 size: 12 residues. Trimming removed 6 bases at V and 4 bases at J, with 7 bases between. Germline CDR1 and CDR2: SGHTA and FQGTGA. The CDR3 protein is CASSLPNQPQHF. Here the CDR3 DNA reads TGTGCCAGCAGTCTCCCTAATCAGCCCCAGCATTTT.

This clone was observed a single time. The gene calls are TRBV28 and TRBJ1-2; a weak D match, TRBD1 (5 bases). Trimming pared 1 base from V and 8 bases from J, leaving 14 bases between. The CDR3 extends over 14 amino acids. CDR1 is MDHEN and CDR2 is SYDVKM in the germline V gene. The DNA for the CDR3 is TGTGCCAGCAGTTTATTGGTTGGGGGACGCGGCTACACCTTC. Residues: CASSLLVGGRGYTF.

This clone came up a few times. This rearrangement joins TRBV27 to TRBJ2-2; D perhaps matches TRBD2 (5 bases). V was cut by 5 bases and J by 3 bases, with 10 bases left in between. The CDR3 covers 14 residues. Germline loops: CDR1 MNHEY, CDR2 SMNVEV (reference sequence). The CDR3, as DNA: TGTGCCAGCAGTCCCCGACTATACACCGGGGAGCTGTTTTTT. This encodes CASSPRLYTGELFF.

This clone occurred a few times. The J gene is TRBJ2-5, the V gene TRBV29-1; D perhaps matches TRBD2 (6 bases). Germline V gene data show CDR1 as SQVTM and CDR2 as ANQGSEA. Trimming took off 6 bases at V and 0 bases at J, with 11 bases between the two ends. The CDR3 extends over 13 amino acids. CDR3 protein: CSVGLRYQETQYF. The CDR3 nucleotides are TGCAGCGTCGGACTAAGATACCAAGAGACCCAGTACTTC.

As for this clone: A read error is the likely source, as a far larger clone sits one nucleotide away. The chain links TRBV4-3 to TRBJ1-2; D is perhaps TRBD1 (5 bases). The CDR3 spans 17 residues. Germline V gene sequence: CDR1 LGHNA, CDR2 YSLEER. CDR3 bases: TGCGCCAGCAGCCACATCCCGACGGGGGTCATGGGGTATGACTACACCTTC. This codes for CASSHIPTGVMGYDYTF.

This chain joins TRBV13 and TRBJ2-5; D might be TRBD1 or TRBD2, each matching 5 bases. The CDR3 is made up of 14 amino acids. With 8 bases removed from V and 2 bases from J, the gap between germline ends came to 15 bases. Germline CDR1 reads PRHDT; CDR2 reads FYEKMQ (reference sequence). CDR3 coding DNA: TGTGCCAGCGGGCTCGGGACCATACAAGAGACCCAGTACTTC. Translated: CASGLGTIQETQYF.

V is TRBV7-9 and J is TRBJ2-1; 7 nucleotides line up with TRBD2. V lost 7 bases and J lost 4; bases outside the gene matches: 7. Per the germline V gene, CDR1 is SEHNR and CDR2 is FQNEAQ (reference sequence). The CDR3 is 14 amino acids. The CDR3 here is CASNKAGSYNEQFF. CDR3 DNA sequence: TGTGCCAGCAACAAAGCGGGATCTTACAATGAGCAGTTCTTC. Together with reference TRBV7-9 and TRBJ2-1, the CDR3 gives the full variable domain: DTGVSQNPRHKITKRGQNVTFRCDPISEHNRLYWYRQTLGQGPEFLTYFQNEAQLEKSRLLSDRFSAERPKGSFSTLEIQRTEQGDSAMYLCASNKAGSYNEQFFGPGTRLTVL.

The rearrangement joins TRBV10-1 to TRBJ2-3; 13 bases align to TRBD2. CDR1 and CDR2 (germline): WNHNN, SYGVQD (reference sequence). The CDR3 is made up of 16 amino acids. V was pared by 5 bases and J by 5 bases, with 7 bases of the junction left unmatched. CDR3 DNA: TGCGCCAGCAGTAGTGGACTAGCGGGAGTGAGAGATACGCAGTATTTT. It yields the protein CASSSGLAGVRDTQYF.

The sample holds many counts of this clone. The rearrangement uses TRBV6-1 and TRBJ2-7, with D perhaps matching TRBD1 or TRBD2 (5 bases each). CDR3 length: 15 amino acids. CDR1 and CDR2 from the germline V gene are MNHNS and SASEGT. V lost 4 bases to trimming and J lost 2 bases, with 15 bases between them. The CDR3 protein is CASSGLDGAAYEQYF. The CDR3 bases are TGTGCCAGCAGTGGTTTGGACGGGGCTGCCTACGAGCAGTACTTC.

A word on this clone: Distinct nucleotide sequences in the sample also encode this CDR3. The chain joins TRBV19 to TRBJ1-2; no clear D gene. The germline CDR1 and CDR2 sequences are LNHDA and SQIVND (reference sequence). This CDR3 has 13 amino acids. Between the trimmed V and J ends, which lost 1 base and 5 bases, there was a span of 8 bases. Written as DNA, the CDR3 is TGTGCCAGTAGTATAGTCGGTCTTTATGGCTACACCTTC. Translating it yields CASSIVGLYGYTF.